This T cell receptor (beta chain) was identified during a study of T cells in Graves' hyperthyroidism and ophthalmopathy. Study-wide findings and caveats: Most expanded thyroid clonotypes above 0.001 also appeared in blood. Median prediction lead before ophthalmopathy onset was 5 to 7.5 months with the model.

Hyperthyroidism of Graves' type that showed no ophthalmopathy progression within 18 months was stable. Regions amplified from RNA transcripts were the TCR beta CDR3 regions. First-round RT-PCR targeting the TCR CDR3 was performed with the HTBI primer set. MiXCR was run by TCRdb on the multiplex PCR reads, yielding one entry per CDR3 protein. Of approximately 500,000 distinct CDR3 sequences detected, around 46% appear once; the ten largest clones hold about 8.3%. Note on this clonotype: Its specificity is unknown.

The CDR3 has 18 residues. The germline V and J ends were trimmed by 6 bases and 7 bases, with 28 bases remaining between them. Germline loops: CDR1 SGDLS, CDR2 YYNGEE. The chain employs TRBV9 and TRBJ2-2; unclear D gene. Sequences were obtained from peripheral blood or thyroid tissue (not recorded which). The clonotype comes from a woman aged 18-30 years with Graves' hyperthyroidism. This chain's CDR3 is CASTGYTYDTLSHGELFF. The CDR3 DNA reads TGTGCCAGCACTGGCTACACATATGATACGTTATCCCACGGGGAGCTGTTTTTT.